These 14 T cell receptor beta chains share one sample of origin, sequenced in a study of cytomegalovirus exposure and HLA in healthy donors (dated by TCRdb to about 2017). Receptor libraries were prepared by the immunoSEQ multiplex PCR assay. For the multiplex PCR, a mixture combining 60 forward primers for TCR Vbeta segments and 13 reverse primers for TCR Jbeta segments was used. Imported from immuneACCESS, the table was reduced by TCRdb to in-frame sequences with V and J called. These copies leave out some clones; in studies compared against another copy, an unresolved V gene accounts for under half, and the cause of the remainder is not known. The sample table lists some 160,000 clones, 70% to 85% of them with a count of one. 1.5% to 2% of the sample lies in the top ten. The sample taken for sequencing was PBMCs. The receptors were sampled from a woman younger than 45 in good health and CMV-seronegative.

This clone was found many times. V is TRBV6-1 and J is TRBJ2-7; perhaps TRBD1 as D (6 bases). Deletions cut 10 bases from V and 0 bases from J, with 16 bases between. The CDR3 loop spans 14 amino acids. Per germline, CDR1 MNHNS and CDR2 SASEGT. For the CDR3, the DNA is TGTGCCACATCATCCAGACAGGACTCCTACGAGCAGTACTTC. Protein sequence: CATSSRQDSYEQYF.

The chain uses TRBV4-3 and TRBJ2-7, with D possibly matching TRBD2 (6 bases). V gave up 2 bases and J gave up 0 bases, with 11 bases separating them. The CDR3 covers 15 residues. Germline V CDR1 and CDR2: LGHNA, YSLEER. CDR3 protein: CASSQISGNSYEQYF. CDR3 sequence (DNA): TGCGCCAGCAGCCAAATTAGCGGTAACTCCTACGAGCAGTACTTC.

This rearrangement joins TRBV18 to TRBJ1-1; tentative D call: TRBD1 (6 bases). Germline V CDR1 and CDR2: KGHSH, LQKENI. V lost 0 bases to trimming and J lost 1 base, with 9 bases between them. The CDR3 extends over 15 amino acids. The CDR3: CASSPPGRGNTEAFF. In DNA form, the CDR3 reads TGTGCCAGCTCACCACCGGGCAGGGGGAACACTGAAGCTTTCTTT.

This clone was detected only a few times. This sequence joins TRBV4-2 and TRBJ2-5; 9 bases are a match to TRBD2. V shed 0 bases and J 4 bases; nucleotides not matched to a gene: 3. The CDR3 runs to 15 residues. The V gene's germline CDR1 is LGHNA and CDR2 YNFKEQ. The CDR3 coding sequence is TGTGCCAGCAGCCAAGAGCGGGGGGGCGGAGAGACCCAGTACTTC. Protein product: CASSQERGGGETQYF.

This clone showed up just a few times. At the DNA level, this CDR3 is encoded by other sequences in the same sample as well. V gene TRBV5-4 combines with J gene TRBJ1-1; perhaps TRBD1 as D (6 bases). The CDR3 runs 15 residues. Trimming shortened V by 2 bases and J by 4 bases, and 15 bases separated the two germline ends. Germline CDR1 and CDR2: SGHNT and YYREEE (reference sequence). The CDR3 loop is CASSFKKQGSTEAFF. CDR3 in DNA: TGTGCCAGCAGCTTTAAAAAACAGGGCAGCACTGAAGCTTTCTTT.

This rearrangement joins TRBV5-1 to TRBJ2-1; TRBD2 might be the D (5 bases). V lost 0 bases to trimming and J lost 2 bases, with 9 bases between them. Germline lookup yields CDR1 SGHRS and CDR2 YFSETQ. The CDR3 is 15 residues long. The CDR3 DNA follows: TGCGCCAGCAGCTTGGACGCGGGTACCTACAATGAGCAGTTCTTC. This translates into CASSLDAGTYNEQFF. Combining the CDR3 with reference TRBV5-1 and TRBJ2-1 gives the whole variable domain KAGVTQTPRYLIKTRGQQVTLSCSPISGHRSVSWYQQTPGQGLQFLFEYFSETQRNKGNFPGRFSGRQFSNSRSEMNVSTLELGDSALYLCASSLDAGTYNEQFFGPGTRLTVL.

This clone was observed a few times. The CDR3 sequence: CASSETPGSGATYEQYF. CDR3 bases: TGTGCCAGCAGCGAGACCCCGGGGAGCGGGGCTACCTACGAGCAGTACTTC. V and J are TRBV9 and TRBJ2-7; TRBD2 agrees at 7 bases. V was clipped by 3 bases and J by 2 bases; unmatched bases: 14. CDR1 and CDR2 (germline): SGDLS, YYNGEE. The CDR3 is made up of 17 amino acids.

J is TRBJ2-5 and V is TRBV19, with 9 bases that match TRBD1. V was clipped by 4 bases and J by 1 base; unmatched bases: 7. This CDR3 has 16 residues. Germline values: CDR1 LNHDA, CDR2 SQIVND (reference sequence). The CDR3 reads CASSRQGGIGQETQYF. The DNA for the CDR3 is TGTGCCAGTAGTAGACAGGGGGGGATTGGCCAAGAGACCCAGTACTTC. The whole variable domain, filled in from reference TRBV19 and TRBJ2-5, reads DGGITQSPKYLFRKEGQNVTLSCEQNLNHDAMYWYRQDPGQGLRLIYYSQIVNDFQKGDIAEGYSVSREKKESFPLTVTSAQKNPTAFYLCASSRQGGIGQETQYFGPGTRLLVL.

This clone was detected a few times. The rearrangement joins TRBV10-1 to TRBJ2-5; 7 bases are a match to TRBD1. This CDR3 is built from 14 residues. Germline V gene data show CDR1 as WNHNN and CDR2 as SYGVQD (reference sequence). Trimming cost V 3 bases and J 2 bases; bases outside gene matches: 3. CDR3 loop: CASSERQGQETQYF. Here the CDR3 DNA reads TGCGCCAGCAGTGAACGACAGGGTCAAGAGACCCAGTACTTC.

The chain has TRBV4-1 and TRBJ1-2, with D possibly being TRBD1 (6 bases). Germline CDR1 reads MGHRA; CDR2 reads YSYEKL. The CDR3 extends over 15 amino acids. The ends were cut back, 1 base at V and 1 base at J, with 10 bases in the middle. This CDR3 is CASSQGTVLNYGYTF. The CDR3 nucleotides read TGCGCCAGCAGCCAAGGGACAGTACTTAACTATGGCTACACCTTC.

This chain links TRBV5-4 with TRBJ1-2; the match to TRBD1 covers 9 bases. This CDR3 spans 15 amino acids. Trimming took 6 bases from V and 2 from J; bases not matched to a gene: 8. From germline, CDR1 is SGHNT and CDR2 YYREEE (reference sequence). DNA for the CDR3: TGTGCCAGCACCCTCTCCGGGACAGGGAACTATGGCTACACCTTC. It is translated as CASTLSGTGNYGYTF.

The chain employs TRBV27 and TRBJ2-3, with a possible D match to TRBD2 (5 bases). The CDR3 is made up of 14 amino acids. Germline CDR1 reads MNHEY; CDR2 reads SMNVEV (reference sequence). V lost 5 bases to trimming and J lost 5 bases, with 14 bases between them. The CDR3 loop reads CASSRKAVVDTQYF. As DNA, the CDR3 is TGTGCCAGCAGTCGTAAAGCGGTAGTAGATACGCAGTATTTT.

The V call is TRBV27, the J call TRBJ2-1; D unresolved. The CDR3 contains 13 residues. Trimming left V 3 bases short and J 7 bases short, with 10 bases between. Germline V gene lookup returns CDR1 MNHEY and CDR2 SMNVEV (reference sequence). CDR3 coding DNA: TGTGCCAGCAGTTTTGGAGCTAGGAATGAGCAGTTCTTC. The encoded protein is CASSFGARNEQFF.

The chain is built from TRBV6-1 and TRBJ1-3, with no clear D. CDR1 is MNHNS, CDR2 SASEGT, per germline. This CDR3 region has 17 residues. V was cut by 1 base and J by 0 bases, with 13 bases left in between. CDR3 DNA sequence: TGTGCCAGCAGTGAAGGTCCAGGCGTGTACTCTGGAAACACCATATATTTT. It codes for CASSEGPGVYSGNTIYF.